Presented here are 32 T cell receptor beta chains from one specimen sequenced in a study of T-cell reconstitution after alpha-beta-depleted transplantation in children. Unique molecular identifiers were built into the TCRbeta library. TCRdb fed the PCR reads into MiXCR, producing one record per CDR3 protein. In the table there are about 92,000 distinct CDR3 sequences, 9.5% to 15% of which are singletons. Sequenced material: PBMCs from the stem cell graft donor, taken from the stem cell graft. Receptors were obtained from a human donor who donated a stem cell graft to a child with inherited bone marrow failure.

This clonotype was seen at least ten times. The rearrangement joins TRBV10-3 to TRBJ2-7, with TRBD1 matching over 12 bases. The CDR3 extends over 16 amino acids. Looked up from germline, CDR1 is ENHRY and CDR2 is SYGVKD. J was trimmed by 4 bases and V by 2 bases; bases with no gene match: 6. CDR3 sequence (DNA): TGTGCCATCAGTGAGGAGGGACAGGGGGCGCGTTACGAGCAGTACTTC. Amino acid sequence: CAISEEGQGARYEQYF.

This sequence joins TRBV11-2 and TRBJ2-1; D possibly uses TRBD1 or TRBD2 (7 bases each). The germline V and J ends were trimmed by 5 bases and 9 bases, with 17 bases remaining between them. This CDR3 has 14 amino acids. The germline V gene has CDR1 SGHAT and CDR2 FQNNGV. CDR3 residues: CASSPTTGRGEQFF. CDR3 coding DNA: TGTGCCAGCAGCCCAACGACAGGGAGGGGTGAGCAGTTCTTC.

In nucleotides, the CDR3 is TGTGCCAGCTCACCCGAGACTAGCGGGAGTAAATCAGATACGCAGTATTTT. Protein: CASSPETSGSKSDTQYF. The chain has TRBV18 and TRBJ2-3; 12 bases are a match to TRBD2. V gave up 3 bases and J gave up 4 bases; unmatched junction bases: 8. The CDR3 extends over 17 amino acids. Germline lookup yields CDR1 KGHSH and CDR2 LQKENI.

This clonotype was found many times. The V call is TRBV29-1, the J call TRBJ1-2, with TRBD1 as a possible D gene (6 bases). This CDR3 has 11 amino acids. V shed 6 bases and J shed 8 bases, with 13 bases lying between them. Germline V CDR1 and CDR2: SQVTM, ANQGSEA. Here the CDR3 reads CSVGEGDGYTF. CDR3 in DNA: TGCAGCGTGGGGGAGGGGGACGGCTACACCTTC.

Ten or more counts support this clonotype. The chain uses TRBV2 and TRBJ2-3; 8 bases line up with TRBD1. Per the germline V gene, CDR1 is SNHLY and CDR2 is FYNNEI. This CDR3 comprises 14 residues. Germline trimming cut 4 bases from V and 4 bases from J; bases unmatched to any gene: 4. CDR3 region: CASSVEQGADTQYF. The DNA of the CDR3 is TGTGCCAGCAGTGTAGAACAGGGGGCAGATACGCAGTATTTT.

Notes on this clonotype: This may come from a read error, since a much larger clone is one base off. The V call is TRBV5-6, the J call TRBJ2-1; 9 bases agree with TRBD2. Germline CDR1 reads SGHDT; CDR2 reads YYEEEE. This CDR3 is built from 18 residues. The CDR3 loop is CAISLGLAGRSSYNEQFF. CDR3 nucleotide sequence: TGTGCCATCAGCTTGGGGCTAGCGGGACGGAGCTCCTACAATGAGCAGTTCTTC.

This chain uses TRBV6-2 or TRBV6-3 with TRBJ1-6, with 8 bases that match TRBD1. J gave up 7 bases and V 8 bases, and 4 bases lay outside the gene matches. The CDR3 sequence is 13 residues long. Looked up from germline, CDR1 is MNHEY and CDR2 is SVGEGT. The CDR3 protein is CASRDRRNSPLHF. CDR3 DNA sequence: TGTGCCAGCCGGGACAGGAGGAATTCACCCCTCCACTTT.

This clonotype has at least ten counts. The V gene is TRBV4-3, the J gene TRBJ1-6, with D unresolved. This CDR3 is 13 amino acids long. V lost 1 base and J 10 bases, leaving 8 bases between the germline ends. Germline values: CDR1 LGHNA, CDR2 YSLEER. The DNA for the CDR3 is TGCGCCAGCAGCCAAGGAACGCAGTCACCCCTCCACTTT. Protein: CASSQGTQSPLHF.

The chain combines TRBV5-4 with TRBJ2-3; no reliable D call. The germline gives CDR1 SGHNT, CDR2 YYREEE (reference sequence). Trimming shortened V by 3 bases and J by 3 bases, and 11 bases separated the two germline ends. The CDR3 spans 14 residues. DNA of the CDR3: TGTGCCAGCAGCTGGGGTGGCCAAACAGATACGCAGTATTTT. Amino acid sequence: CASSWGGQTDTQYF.

The chain is built from TRBV4-3 and TRBJ2-6; D gene ambiguous. This CDR3 has 18 amino acids. The germline gives CDR1 LGHNA, CDR2 YSLEER. V lost 0 bases to trimming and J lost 0 bases, with 12 bases between them. The CDR3 DNA follows: TGCGCCAGCAGCCAAGATATGTCGCCCGGCTCTGGGGCCAACGTCCTGACTTTC. Translating gives CASSQDMSPGSGANVLTF.

There are many counts of this clonotype. V gene TRBV7-2 combines with J gene TRBJ2-3; tentative D call: TRBD1 (6 bases). CDR3 length: 15 amino acids. Germline V lookup: CDR1 SGHTA, CDR2 FQGNSA. The germline V and J ends were trimmed by 1 base and 3 bases, with 11 bases remaining between them. The CDR3 region has the DNA TGTGCCAGCAGCTTAGGCAGGGGTGGAACAGATACGCAGTATTTT. Amino acid sequence: CASSLGRGGTDTQYF.

The sample holds many counts of this clonotype. The chain uses TRBV5-1 and TRBJ1-6; D perhaps matches TRBD1 (5 bases). The CDR3 runs 15 residues. V was clipped by 5 bases and J by 4 bases, with 13 bases between them. CDR1 is SGHRS and CDR2 is YFSETQ in the germline V gene. In nucleotides, the CDR3 is TGCGCCAGCAGGAGACAGACAGATTATAATTCACCCCTCCACTTT. It codes for CASRRQTDYNSPLHF.

In this sample, this clonotype turned up a few times. V usage is TRBV30 and J usage is TRBJ2-1, with TRBD2 matching 13 bases. The CDR3 length is 13 residues. Germline assignment: CDR1 GTSNPN and CDR2 SVGIG (reference sequence). Trimming took 8 bases from V and 8 from J; bases not matched to a gene: 6. This CDR3 is CARGLAGSYEQFF. The CDR3 region has the DNA TGTGCCCGGGGACTAGCGGGATCATATGAGCAGTTCTTC. Full variable domain (remainder filled in from reference TRBV30 and TRBJ2-1): SQTIHQWPATLVQPVGSPLSLECTVEGTSNPNLYWYRQAAGRGLQLLFYSVGIGQISSEVPQNLSASRPQDRQFILSSKKLLLSDSGFYLCARGLAGSYEQFFGPGTRLTVL.

This clonotype was seen ten or more times. The J gene is TRBJ2-1, the V gene TRBV29-1; TRBD2 matches at 8 bases. V trimming: 7 bases; J trimming: 3 bases; junction bases outside the gene matches: 11. Germline CDR1 reads SQVTM; CDR2 reads ANQGSEA. The CDR3 consists of 15 residues. The CDR3, as DNA: TGCAGCGGCAACACGGGGGGGTCTAACTACAATGAGCAGTTCTTC. Translated: CSGNTGGSNYNEQFF.

This clonotype was seen ten or more times. The chain employs TRBV18 and TRBJ1-1; D perhaps matches TRBD1 (5 bases). This CDR3 is built from 15 residues. V lost 0 bases and J lost 3, with 11 bases in between. Germline assignment: CDR1 KGHSH and CDR2 LQKENI. CDR3 region: CASSPPNQGDTEAFF. DNA of the CDR3: TGTGCCAGCTCACCACCGAATCAGGGCGACACTGAAGCTTTCTTT.

This clonotype has at least ten counts. The chain joins TRBV5-1 to TRBJ2-5; 9 positions agree with TRBD1. CDR1 is SGHRS, CDR2 YFSETQ, per germline. The trim removed 3 bases at V and 5 bases at J, leaving 5 bases unmatched. The CDR3 is 14 amino acids. CDR3 amino acids: CASSYGQGRETQYF. Here the CDR3 DNA reads TGCGCCAGCAGCTACGGACAGGGGCGGGAGACCCAGTACTTC.

This clonotype came up a few times. The V call is TRBV3-1, the J call TRBJ1-1; D gene ambiguous. Trimming cost V 2 bases and J 4 bases, with 8 bases left between them. The length of the CDR3 is 13 residues. Germline V gene sequence: CDR1 LGHDT, CDR2 YNNKEL (reference sequence). The CDR3 region is CASSQSRGTEAFF. In DNA form, the CDR3 reads TGTGCCAGCAGCCAAAGCCGCGGCACTGAAGCTTTCTTT.

The table lists this clonotype with many counts. The chain uses TRBV5-1 and TRBJ2-2, with 8 bases aligning to TRBD1. The CDR3 length is 15 residues. Germline V gene data show CDR1 as SGHRS and CDR2 as YFSETQ. V trimming: 5 bases; J trimming: 2 bases; junction bases outside the gene matches: 5. In nucleotides, the CDR3 is TGCGCCAGCAGAACGACAGGGGCCAACACCGGGGAGCTGTTTTTT. As protein: CASRTTGANTGELFF.

This sequence joins TRBV6-6 and TRBJ1-4; 8 nucleotides align to TRBD1. Unmatched junction bases numbered 12, after V lost 4 bases and J lost 8 bases. CDR1 and CDR2 (germline): MNHNY, SVGAGI (reference sequence). This CDR3 region has 16 residues. This chain's CDR3 is CASSFPSGGVREKLFF. The CDR3 DNA reads as TGTGCCAGCAGTTTCCCGTCAGGGGGCGTGAGAGAAAAACTGTTTTTT.

The V call is TRBV12-3 or TRBV12-4, the J call TRBJ2-7; tentative D call: TRBD1 (6 bases). Trimming pared 5 bases from V and 1 base from J, leaving 12 bases between. The CDR3 totals 14 residues. CDR3 in DNA: TGTGCCAGCAGTGCTAGGGACACTTCCTACGAGCAGTACTTC. Encoded protein: CASSARDTSYEQYF.

This clonotype was recorded many times. The V and J genes are TRBV20-1 and TRBJ1-2; weak D call: TRBD1 (6 bases). Germline assignment: CDR1 DFQATT and CDR2 SNEGSKA (reference sequence). The CDR3 has 13 amino acids. Trimming left V 4 bases short and J 4 bases short, with 13 bases between. The CDR3 protein is CSATKGEFYGYTF. The CDR3 nucleotides are TGCAGTGCTACCAAGGGGGAGTTCTATGGCTACACCTTC.

In this sample, this clonotype turned up many times. The chain recombines TRBV29-1 with TRBJ1-1; no definite D call. Germline values: CDR1 SQVTM, CDR2 ANQGSEA. V lost 6 bases, J lost 1 base, and 3 bases lay in between. CDR3 length equals 10 residues. The CDR3 DNA reads TGCAGCGTGAAGAACACTGAAGCTTTCTTT. Amino acids: CSVKNTEAFF. Supplemented by reference TRBV29-1 and TRBJ1-1, the full variable domain reads SAVISQKPSRDICQRGTSLTIQCQVDSQVTMMFWYRQQPGQSLTLIATANQGSEATYESGFVIDKFPISRPNLTFSTLTVSNMSPEDSSIYLCSVKNTEAFFGQGTRLTVV.

This clonotype was recorded many times. V gene TRBV20-1 combines with J gene TRBJ2-1; TRBD2 aligns across 7 bases. Looked up from germline, CDR1 is DFQATT and CDR2 is SNEGSKA (reference sequence). Losses at the gene ends were 5 bases for V and 3 bases for J; bases not matched to a gene: 13. The CDR3 runs 16 residues. The CDR3 here is CSAPGTSAPHYNEQFF. The CDR3 DNA reads TGCAGTGCTCCCGGCACTAGCGCGCCCCACTACAATGAGCAGTTCTTC.

This clonotype was detected ten times or more. The DNA for the CDR3 is TGCAGTGCTAGTTTATTTAGGCGGGATAGCACAGATACGCAGTATTTT. It is translated as CSASLFRRDSTDTQYF. The chain is built from TRBV20-1 and TRBJ2-3, with TRBD2 as a possible D gene (6 bases). V was trimmed by 3 bases and J by 0 bases, leaving 16 bases between them. The CDR3 consists of 16 residues. In germline, CDR1 is DFQATT, CDR2 SNEGSKA (reference sequence).

This clonotype was observed many times. The rearrangement links TRBV15 to TRBJ2-7, with a possible D match to TRBD1 (5 bases). V shed 0 bases and J shed 3 bases, with 6 bases lying between them. CDR3 length equals 13 residues. CDR1 and CDR2 from the germline V gene are LNHNV and YYDKDF (reference sequence). CDR3: CATSRDQGYEQYF. In DNA, the CDR3 is TGTGCCACCAGCAGAGATCAGGGCTACGAGCAGTACTTC.

This clonotype was observed at least ten times. The CDR3 region is CASSLGREGTDTQYF. CDR3 DNA sequence: TGTGCCAGCAGCTTAGGGAGGGAGGGCACAGATACGCAGTATTTT. This chain uses TRBV3-1 with TRBJ2-3; 7 bases fit TRBD2. Germline lookup yields CDR1 LGHDT and CDR2 YNNKEL (reference sequence). V dropped 5 bases and J dropped 1; count of bases not matched to a gene: 6. The CDR3 is 15 residues long.

This clonotype was detected ten times or more. The chain recombines TRBV7-2 with TRBJ2-3; D may be TRBD1 (6 bases). V lost 5 bases to trimming and J lost 4 bases, with 19 bases between them. The CDR3 runs to 16 residues. Looked up from germline, CDR1 is SGHTA and CDR2 is FQGNSA. The CDR3 sequence: CASSPQQGLTADTQYF. CDR3 DNA sequence: TGTGCCAGCAGCCCGCAACAGGGTTTGACGGCAGATACGCAGTATTTT.

This clonotype was observed at least ten times. The V gene is TRBV28, the J gene TRBJ1-5; 10 bases fit TRBD1. The trim removed 6 bases at V and 5 bases at J, leaving 13 bases unmatched. The CDR3 runs to 17 residues. Germline CDR1 is MDHEN and CDR2 is SYDVKM. Here the CDR3 DNA reads TGTGCCAGCAGCCGAATTACCGGGACAGGGGTCCATCAGCCCCAGCATTTT. It specifies CASSRITGTGVHQPQHF. The whole variable domain, remainder taken from reference TRBV28 and TRBJ1-5, is DVKVTQSSRYLVKRTGEKVFLECVQDMDHENMFWYRQDPGLGLRLIYFSYDVKMKEKGDIPEGYSVSREKKERFSLILESASTNQTSMYLCASSRITGTGVHQPQHFGDGTRLSIL.

This clonotype has a count of ten or more. The J gene is TRBJ1-2, the V gene TRBV12-3 or TRBV12-4; 7 bases fit TRBD1. V lost 6 bases and J lost 2; bases outside the gene matches: 3. There are 13 residues in the CDR3. The CDR3 sequence: CASSQGQNYGYTF. CDR3 DNA sequence: TGTGCCAGCAGCCAGGGACAGAACTATGGCTACACCTTC.

This clonotype was detected a few times. The chain couples TRBV12-3 or TRBV12-4 to TRBJ1-3; D unclear. Trimming took 3 bases from V and 0 from J, leaving 6 bases between them. The CDR3 is 14 residues long. CDR3 region: CASSFSYSGNTIYF. The CDR3 DNA is TGTGCCAGCAGTTTTAGTTACTCTGGAAACACCATATATTTT.

The chain recombines TRBV5-4 with TRBJ2-3, with D perhaps TRBD2 (5 bases). Trimming left V 4 bases short and J 2 bases short, with 11 bases between. Per the germline V gene, CDR1 is SGHNT and CDR2 is YYREEE (reference sequence). This CDR3 contains 14 residues. The CDR3 region is CASSPDSHTDTQYF. CDR3 in DNA: TGTGCCAGCAGCCCGGACTCCCACACAGATACGCAGTATTTT.

The chain combines TRBV28 with TRBJ2-7; 8 nucleotides align to TRBD1. V shed 2 bases, J shed 6 bases, and the junction held 6 bases outside the gene matches. The CDR3 covers 14 residues. Germline CDR1 is MDHEN and CDR2 is SYDVKM. CDR3 in DNA: TGTGCCAGCAGTTTAGGGGGACAGGTCCGCGAGCAGTACTTC. It yields the protein CASSLGGQVREQYF.